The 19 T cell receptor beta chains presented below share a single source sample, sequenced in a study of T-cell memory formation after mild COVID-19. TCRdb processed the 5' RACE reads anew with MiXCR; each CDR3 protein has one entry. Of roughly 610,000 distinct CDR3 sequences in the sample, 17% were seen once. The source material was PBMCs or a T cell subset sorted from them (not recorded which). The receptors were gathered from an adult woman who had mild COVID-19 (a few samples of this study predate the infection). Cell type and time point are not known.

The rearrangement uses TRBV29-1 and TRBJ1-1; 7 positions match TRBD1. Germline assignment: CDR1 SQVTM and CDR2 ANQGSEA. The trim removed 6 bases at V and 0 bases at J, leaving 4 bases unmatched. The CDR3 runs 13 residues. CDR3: CSVNRGMNTEAFF. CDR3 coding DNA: TGCAGCGTGAACAGGGGCATGAACACTGAAGCTTTCTTT.

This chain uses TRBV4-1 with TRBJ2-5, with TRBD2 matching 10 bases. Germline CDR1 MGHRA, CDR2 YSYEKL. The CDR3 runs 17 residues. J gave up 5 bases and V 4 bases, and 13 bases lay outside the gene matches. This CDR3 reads CASSPEPGLASQETQYF. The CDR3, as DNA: TGCGCCAGCAGCCCAGAACCGGGACTAGCGAGTCAGGAGACCCAGTACTTC.

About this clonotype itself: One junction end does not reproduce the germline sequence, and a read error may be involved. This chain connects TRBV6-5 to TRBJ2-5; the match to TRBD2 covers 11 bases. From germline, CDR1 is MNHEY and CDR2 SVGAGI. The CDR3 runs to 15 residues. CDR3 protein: CASSYSSSGGHVQIF. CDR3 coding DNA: TGTGCCAGCAGTTACTCGTCTAGCGGGGGGCACGTCCAAATCTTC.

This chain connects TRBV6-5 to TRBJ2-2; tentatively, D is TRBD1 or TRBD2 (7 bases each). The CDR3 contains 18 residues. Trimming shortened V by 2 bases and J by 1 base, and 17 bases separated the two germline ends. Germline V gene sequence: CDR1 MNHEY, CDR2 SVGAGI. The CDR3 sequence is CASSYEGALAVNTGELFF. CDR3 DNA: TGTGCCAGCAGTTACGAGGGGGCGCTAGCGGTGAACACCGGGGAGCTGTTTTTT.

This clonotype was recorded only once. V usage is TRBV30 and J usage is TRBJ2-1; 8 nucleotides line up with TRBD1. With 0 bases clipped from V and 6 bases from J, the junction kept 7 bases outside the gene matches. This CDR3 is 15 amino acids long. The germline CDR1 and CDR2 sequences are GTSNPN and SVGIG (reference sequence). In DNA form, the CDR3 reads TGTGCCTGGAGTGTACTAGGGGACAGGCTCAATGAGCAGTTCTTC. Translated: CAWSVLGDRLNEQFF.

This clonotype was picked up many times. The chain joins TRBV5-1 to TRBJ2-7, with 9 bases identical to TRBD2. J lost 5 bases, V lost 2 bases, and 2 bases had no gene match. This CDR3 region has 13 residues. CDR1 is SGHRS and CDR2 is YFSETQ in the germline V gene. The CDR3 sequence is CASSLGTSNEQYF. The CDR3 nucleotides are TGCGCCAGCAGCTTAGGGACTAGCAACGAGCAGTACTTC. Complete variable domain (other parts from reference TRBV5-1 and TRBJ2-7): KAGVTQTPRYLIKTRGQQVTLSCSPISGHRSVSWYQQTPGQGLQFLFEYFSETQRNKGNFPGRFSGRQFSNSRSEMNVSTLELGDSALYLCASSLGTSNEQYFGPGTRLTVT.

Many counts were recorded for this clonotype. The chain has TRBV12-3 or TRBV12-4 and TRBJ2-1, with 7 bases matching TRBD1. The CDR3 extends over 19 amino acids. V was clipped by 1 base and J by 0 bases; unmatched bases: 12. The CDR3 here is CASSLEVLRGQSSYNEQFF. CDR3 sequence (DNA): TGTGCCAGCAGTTTAGAGGTATTGAGGGGGCAGAGCTCCTACAATGAGCAGTTCTTC.

CDR3 bases: TGCAGTGCTGGGGGACTAGCGGGGGCCGAACAAGAGACCCAGTACTTC. This sequence encodes CSAGGLAGAEQETQYF. The genes are TRBV20-1 and TRBJ2-5; TRBD2 aligns across 14 bases. Losses at the gene ends were 5 bases for V and 2 bases for J; bases not matched to a gene: 7. Germline-derived CDR1 and CDR2 are DFQATT and SNEGSKA (reference sequence). The CDR3 spans 16 residues.

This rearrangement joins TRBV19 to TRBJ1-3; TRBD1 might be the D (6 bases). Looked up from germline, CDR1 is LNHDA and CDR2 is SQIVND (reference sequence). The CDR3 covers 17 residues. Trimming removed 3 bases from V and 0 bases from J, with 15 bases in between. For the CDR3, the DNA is TGTGCCAGTAGTATGGGGGGCAGGAGCTCCTCTGGAAACACCATATATTTT. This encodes CASSMGGRSSSGNTIYF.

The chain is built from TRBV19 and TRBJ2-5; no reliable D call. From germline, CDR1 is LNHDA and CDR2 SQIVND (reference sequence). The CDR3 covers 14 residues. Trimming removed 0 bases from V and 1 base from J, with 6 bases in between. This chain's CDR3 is CASSIDSLQETQYF. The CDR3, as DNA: TGTGCCAGTAGTATAGATTCCCTCCAAGAGACCCAGTACTTC.

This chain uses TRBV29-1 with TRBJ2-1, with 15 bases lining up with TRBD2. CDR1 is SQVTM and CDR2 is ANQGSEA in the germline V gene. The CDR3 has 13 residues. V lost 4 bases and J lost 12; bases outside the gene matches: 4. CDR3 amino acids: CSVAPGLAGGQFF. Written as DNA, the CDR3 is TGCAGCGTTGCCCCGGGACTAGCGGGAGGGCAGTTCTTC.

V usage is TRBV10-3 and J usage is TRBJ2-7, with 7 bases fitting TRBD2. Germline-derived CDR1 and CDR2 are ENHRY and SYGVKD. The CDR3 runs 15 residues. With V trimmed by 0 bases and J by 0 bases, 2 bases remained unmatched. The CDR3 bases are TGTGCCATCAGTGAGTCGTGGGAGGGCTCCTACGAGCAGTACTTC. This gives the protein CAISESWEGSYEQYF.

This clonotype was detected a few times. CDR3: CSVVGDSSYEQYF. DNA of the CDR3: TGCAGCGTTGTAGGGGATAGCTCCTACGAGCAGTACTTC. The chain couples TRBV29-1 to TRBJ2-7, with D possibly TRBD1 on 5 matching bases. Germline CDR1 and CDR2: SQVTM and ANQGSEA. The V end lost 4 bases, the J end lost 0 bases, and 10 bases lay between the germline ends. The CDR3 runs 13 residues.

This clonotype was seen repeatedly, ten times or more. Written as DNA, the CDR3 is TGCGCCAGCAGCTTGGAAGATGAAAAACTGTTTTTT. Translation gives CASSLEDEKLFF. This chain uses TRBV5-1 with TRBJ1-4, with D unresolved. Germline values: CDR1 SGHRS, CDR2 YFSETQ. Trimming shortened V by 0 bases and J by 6 bases, and 3 bases separated the two germline ends. This CDR3 comprises 12 residues. Full variable domain (remainder filled in from reference TRBV5-1 and TRBJ1-4): KAGVTQTPRYLIKTRGQQVTLSCSPISGHRSVSWYQQTPGQGLQFLFEYFSETQRNKGNFPGRFSGRQFSNSRSEMNVSTLELGDSALYLCASSLEDEKLFFGSGTQLSVL.

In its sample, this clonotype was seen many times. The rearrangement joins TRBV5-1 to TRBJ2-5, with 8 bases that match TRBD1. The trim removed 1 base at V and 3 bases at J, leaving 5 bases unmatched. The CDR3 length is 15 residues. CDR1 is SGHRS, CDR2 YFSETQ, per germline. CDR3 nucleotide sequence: TGCGCCAGCAGCTTGTCAGGGGGCGCGGAAGAGACCCAGTACTTC. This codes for CASSLSGGAEETQYF.

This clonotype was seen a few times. The CDR3 loop is CASRVAPGQGRANEQYF. CDR3 in DNA: TGTGCCAGCAGGGTGGCGCCAGGACAGGGGAGAGCCAACGAGCAGTACTTC. The chain is built from TRBV6-1 and TRBJ2-7; 9 bases are a match to TRBD1. The CDR3 has 17 residues. Germline values: CDR1 MNHNS, CDR2 SASEGT. J gave up 5 bases and V 6 bases, and 17 bases lay outside the gene matches.

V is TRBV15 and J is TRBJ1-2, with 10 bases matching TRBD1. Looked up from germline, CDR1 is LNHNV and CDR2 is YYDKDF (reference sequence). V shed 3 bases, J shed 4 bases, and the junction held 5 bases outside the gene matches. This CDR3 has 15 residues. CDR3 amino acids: CATSSLDRGVYGYTF. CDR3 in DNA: TGTGCCACCAGCAGTTTGGACAGGGGGGTCTATGGCTACACCTTC. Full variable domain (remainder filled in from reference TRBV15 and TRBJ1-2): DAMVIQNPRYQVTQFGKPVTLSCSQTLNHNVMYWYQQKSSQAPKLLFHYYDKDFNNEADTPDNFQSRRPNTSFCFLDIRSPGLGDTAMYLCATSSLDRGVYGYTFGSGTRLTVV.

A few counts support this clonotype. CDR3 coding DNA: TGTGCCACCAGCAGAGTTTTTAACAGAAAGGGGAACTATGGCTACACCTTC. Translation: CATSRVFNRKGNYGYTF. This chain joins TRBV15 and TRBJ1-2; tentatively, D is TRBD1 (5 bases). The CDR3 has 17 residues. Germline V gene lookup returns CDR1 LNHNV and CDR2 YYDKDF (reference sequence). V shed 1 base and J shed 2 bases, with 17 bases lying between them.

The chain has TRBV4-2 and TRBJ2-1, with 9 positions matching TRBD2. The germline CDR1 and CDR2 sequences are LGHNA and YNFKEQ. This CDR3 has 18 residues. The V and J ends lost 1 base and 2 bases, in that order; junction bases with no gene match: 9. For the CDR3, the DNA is TGTGCCAGCAGCCAAGGGATCGGGGCGGGAGGGGCCTACAATGAGCAGTTCTTC. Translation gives CASSQGIGAGGAYNEQFF.